The next 22 T cell receptor beta chains were all read from a single sample in a study of T cell repertoires in cytomegalovirus infection. For these receptors, no antigen is known. TCRdb used MiXCR to reprocess the reads, holding one entry per CDR3 protein. The table includes 450,000 to 600,000 distinct CDR3 sequences, 40% to 50% detected once. Material: cultured PBMCs, obtained from culture after CMV antigen stimulation. These receptor sequences come from a human donor in good health (CMV status not recorded). Some clones in this sample may be carry-over from other donors' samples.

CDR3 loop: CASSSQMLAKNIQYF. Here the CDR3 DNA reads TGTGCCAGCAGCTCGCAGATGCTAGCCAAAAACATTCAGTACTTC. The chain couples TRBV7-2 to TRBJ2-4; unclear D gene. The ends were cut back, 4 bases at V and 0 bases at J, with 10 bases in the middle. The CDR3 covers 15 residues. Germline-derived CDR1 and CDR2 are SGHTA and FQGNSA.

The chain has TRBV12-3 or TRBV12-4 and TRBJ1-5; D is undetermined. The CDR3 is made up of 13 amino acids. The V end was cut by 11 bases, the J end by 4 bases, with 15 bases between. This CDR3 reads CASRGGQNQPQHF. CDR3 DNA sequence: TGTGCCTCGCGGGGAGGGCAGAATCAGCCCCAGCATTTT.

V and J are TRBV7-8 and TRBJ2-5; unclear D gene. The length of the CDR3 is 14 residues. Germline V gives CDR1 SGHVS, CDR2 FQNEAQ. V lost 1 base to trimming and J lost 3 bases, with 9 bases between them. The CDR3 nucleotides read TGTGCCAGCAGCTTAGTTGAAACGGAAGAGACCCAGTACTTC. Protein: CASSLVETEETQYF.

The rearrangement links TRBV2 to TRBJ2-3, with D perhaps given as TRBD1 or TRBD2 (6 bases each). The CDR3 totals 16 residues. The V gene lost 3 bases and the J gene lost 3 bases, with 16 bases spanning the gap. In germline, CDR1 is SNHLY, CDR2 FYNNEI. The CDR3 sequence: CASSDSGAPPTDTQYF. CDR3 bases: TGTGCCAGCAGTGACTCGGGGGCCCCCCCGACAGATACGCAGTATTTT.

This clonotype has more than one count but fewer than ten. The gene calls are TRBV6-1 and TRBJ2-1, with 7 bases that match TRBD2. Germline values: CDR1 MNHNS, CDR2 SASEGT. J lost 0 bases, V lost 6 bases, and 5 bases had no gene match. CDR3 size: 15 residues. The DNA for the CDR3 is TGTGCCAGCAGCCTACCGGGGGGCTCCTACAATGAGCAGTTCTTC. The encoded protein is CASSLPGGSYNEQFF.

This chain uses TRBV2 with TRBJ2-1; 9 nucleotides align to TRBD2. V gave up 7 bases and J gave up 6 bases; unmatched junction bases: 7. Germline loops: CDR1 SNHLY, CDR2 FYNNEI. The CDR3 loop spans 14 amino acids. The DNA of the CDR3 is TGTGCCAGCAAAAGTAGCGGGGGCACCAATGAGCAGTTCTTC. This sequence encodes CASKSSGGTNEQFF.

The chain uses TRBV19 and TRBJ1-1; 10 bases are shared with TRBD1. Germline assignment: CDR1 LNHDA and CDR2 SQIVND (reference sequence). J gave up 3 bases and V 5 bases, and 9 bases lay outside the gene matches. The CDR3 has 16 amino acids. The DNA of the CDR3 is TGTGCCAGTAGTGCCCGGGACAGGGGAACGGACACTGAAGCTTTCTTT. It translates to CASSARDRGTDTEAFF. Complete variable domain (other parts from reference TRBV19 and TRBJ1-1): DGGITQSPKYLFRKEGQNVTLSCEQNLNHDAMYWYRQDPGQGLRLIYYSQIVNDFQKGDIAEGYSVSREKKESFPLTVTSAQKNPTAFYLCASSARDRGTDTEAFFGQGTRLTVV.

This chain links TRBV7-2 with TRBJ2-1; 8 nucleotides match TRBD2. The length of the CDR3 is 16 residues. Germline values: CDR1 SGHTA, CDR2 FQGNSA. J lost 3 bases, V lost 0 bases, and 4 bases had no gene match. This CDR3 reads CASSLAIGTSYNEQFF. The CDR3 DNA follows: TGTGCCAGCAGCTTAGCGATCGGGACTAGCTACAATGAGCAGTTCTTC.

This clonotype was seen a handful of times. The CDR3 sequence is CASSLDHEQYF. The CDR3 bases are TGTGCCAGCAGTTTAGACCACGAGCAGTACTTC. This chain connects TRBV12-3 or TRBV12-4 to TRBJ2-7; D is unresolved. Trimming cost V 1 base and J 5 bases, with 3 bases left between them. The CDR3 is 11 residues long.

This clonotype was recorded many times. The chain uses TRBV7-2 and TRBJ2-3; the D gene could be TRBD1 or TRBD2 (5 bases each). V was shortened by 3 bases and J by 0 bases, with 10 bases between the two germline ends. This CDR3 is 15 amino acids long. Germline CDR1 and CDR2: SGHTA and FQGNSA. The CDR3 spells CASSFRGRSTDTQYF. As DNA, the CDR3 is TGTGCCAGCAGCTTCCGGGGACGGAGCACAGATACGCAGTATTTT.

This chain connects TRBV6-5 to TRBJ2-7; tentatively, D is TRBD1 (5 bases). Trimming took off 5 bases at V and 1 base at J, with 15 bases between the two ends. The germline V gene has CDR1 MNHEY and CDR2 SVGAGI. This CDR3 has 15 amino acids. The CDR3 region has the DNA TGTGCCAGCAGTGAAGGGTGGACATTGTCCTACGAGCAGTACTTC. Protein product: CASSEGWTLSYEQYF.

This clonotype was counted between two and nine times. V usage is TRBV19 and J usage is TRBJ2-3; perhaps TRBD2 as D (5 bases). CDR3 length: 14 amino acids. In germline, CDR1 is LNHDA, CDR2 SQIVND (reference sequence). Trimming left V 2 bases short and J 6 bases short, with 12 bases between. The CDR3 DNA sequence: TGTGCCAGTAGTATATCCAGGAGCGGTGATACGCAGTATTTT. It yields the protein CASSISRSGDTQYF.

This clonotype was recorded at least ten times. The chain uses TRBV7-8 and TRBJ2-2; unclear D gene. V was trimmed by 3 bases and J by 1 base, leaving 9 bases between them. The V gene's germline CDR1 is SGHVS and CDR2 FQNEAQ. The CDR3 length is 15 residues. The CDR3, as DNA: TGTGCCAGCAGCTTGGTCGCGAGGAACACCGGGGAGCTGTTTTTT. The encoded protein is CASSLVARNTGELFF.

V gene TRBV7-2 combines with J gene TRBJ2-7; TRBD1 agrees at 11 bases. Trimming cost V 7 bases and J 5 bases; bases outside gene matches: 13. CDR1 and CDR2 from the germline V gene are SGHTA and FQGNSA. The CDR3 spans 16 residues. CDR3 residues: CASTRNAGTGGNEQYF. The CDR3 bases are TGTGCCAGCACCCGAAACGCCGGGACAGGGGGAAACGAGCAGTACTTC.

This clonotype has just a few counts. J is TRBJ1-1 and V is TRBV11-2; D is possibly TRBD1 (6 bases). The CDR3 runs to 15 residues. From germline, CDR1 is SGHAT and CDR2 FQNNGV. V was clipped by 3 bases and J by 1 base, with 12 bases between them. The CDR3 DNA reads as TGTGCCAGCAGCTTGACAGGTGGGAGGAACACTGAAGCTTTCTTT. Its translation is CASSLTGGRNTEAFF.

This clonotype was counted ten times or more. The chain is built from TRBV6-1 and TRBJ1-1; possible D gene TRBD1, 5 bases. Per germline, CDR1 MNHNS and CDR2 SASEGT. This CDR3 is 14 amino acids long. Trimming removed 2 bases from V and 3 bases from J, with 10 bases in between. The CDR3 reads CASSERGGYTEAFF. CDR3 nucleotide sequence: TGTGCCAGCAGTGAACGGGGGGGGTACACTGAAGCTTTCTTT.

The chain joins TRBV6-2 or TRBV6-3 to TRBJ2-1, with D possibly matching TRBD2 (6 bases). Trimming removed 11 bases at V and 4 bases at J, with 9 bases between. The CDR3 has 11 amino acids. Germline-derived CDR1 and CDR2 are MNHEY and SVGEGT. The CDR3 loop is CAGGLYNEQFF. The CDR3 DNA follows: TGTGCCGGGGGACTGTACAATGAGCAGTTCTTC.

This rearrangement joins TRBV20-1 to TRBJ2-1; the D gene could be TRBD1 or TRBD2 (5 bases each). The V end lost 1 base, the J end lost 0 bases, and 10 bases lay between the germline ends. The CDR3 consists of 15 residues. From germline, CDR1 is DFQATT and CDR2 SNEGSKA (reference sequence). Here the CDR3 DNA reads TGCAGTGCTAGAGGGGGGTTCCGCTCCTACAATGAGCAGTTCTTC. Protein: CSARGGFRSYNEQFF.

This sequence joins TRBV5-6 and TRBJ2-5, with D possibly being TRBD2 (6 bases). CDR3 length: 19 residues. V lost 4 bases and J 3 bases, leaving 28 bases between the germline ends. Germline values: CDR1 SGHDT, CDR2 YYEEEE. The CDR3 reads CASSAELATAWRKKETQYF. The CDR3 DNA reads as TGTGCCAGCAGCGCGGAGCTAGCGACAGCATGGAGGAAAAAAGAGACCCAGTACTTC.

This clonotype was observed once. The CDR3 sequence: CASSPLPFSTTGELFF. In DNA, the CDR3 is TGTGCCAGCAGCCCCCTCCCCTTCTCTACCACCGGGGAGCTGTTTTTT. V and J are TRBV7-6 and TRBJ2-2; D unclear. Germline V gene lookup returns CDR1 SGHVS and CDR2 FNYEAQ. The CDR3 is made up of 16 amino acids. V lost 5 bases, J lost 4 bases, and 17 bases lay in between.

A note on this clonotype: The junction departs from germline at one end; a sequencing error may be responsible. The rearrangement uses TRBV5-3 and TRBJ2-1; D may be TRBD2 (5 bases). TRBV5-3 is noted as an ORF with a role that remains uncertain. CDR3 length equals 15 residues. CDR3 nucleotide sequence: TGTGCCAGCAGCTTGAATCCGCCCCCCTCGGGGGAGCAGTTCTTC. This gives the protein CASSLNPPPSGEQFF.

This clonotype turned up a few times. The chain has TRBV2 and TRBJ2-7; 7 bases map to TRBD2. Germline CDR1 SNHLY, CDR2 FYNNEI. This CDR3 has 13 residues. V gave up 7 bases and J gave up 6 bases; unmatched junction bases: 9. CDR3 loop: CASTEAGVAEQYF. CDR3 DNA: TGTGCCAGCACCGAGGCGGGGGTGGCCGAGCAGTACTTC.